This T cell receptor (beta chain) originates from a study of post-analysis software for immune sequencing data. Tagging with unique molecular identifiers was a feature of the TCR beta cDNA libraries. Each batch of roughly 0.9 to 10 million T cells produced a few hundred thousand cDNA molecules. TCRdb reprocessed the PCR reads with MiXCR, giving one entry per CDR3 protein. Of almost 700,000 distinct CDR3 sequences in the sample, roughly three fifths are singletons; the top ten hold approximately 10%. Study-level findings and limits: Multiple sclerosis was associated with a significant reduction in normalized Chao1 diversity relative to controls. Patients carried 4 or 5 TRBV segments more frequently than controls did, and TRBV5-6, TRBV5-1 and TRBV20-1 were among them.

The CDR3 contains 15 residues. Germline assignment: CDR1 SGHTA and CDR2 FQGNSA. Trimming left V 1 base short and J 4 bases short, with 11 bases between. As to this clonotype: Its target is unknown.

Sequencing input: blood. The source of this sequence is a girl aged 2-10 years with multiple sclerosis. V usage is TRBV7-2 and J usage is TRBJ1-5; the D gene is possibly TRBD1 (5 bases). The CDR3 spells CASSLGRASNQPQHF. CDR3 in DNA: TGTGCCAGCAGCTTAGGCAGGGCCTCGAATCAGCCCCAGCATTTT. Combining the CDR3 with reference TRBV7-2 and TRBJ1-5 gives the whole variable domain GAGVSQSPSNKVTEKGKDVELRCDPISGHTALYWYRQSLGQGLEFLIYFQGNSAPDKSGLPSDRFSAERTGGSVSTLTIQRTQQEDSAVYLCASSLGRASNQPQHFGDGTRLSIL.